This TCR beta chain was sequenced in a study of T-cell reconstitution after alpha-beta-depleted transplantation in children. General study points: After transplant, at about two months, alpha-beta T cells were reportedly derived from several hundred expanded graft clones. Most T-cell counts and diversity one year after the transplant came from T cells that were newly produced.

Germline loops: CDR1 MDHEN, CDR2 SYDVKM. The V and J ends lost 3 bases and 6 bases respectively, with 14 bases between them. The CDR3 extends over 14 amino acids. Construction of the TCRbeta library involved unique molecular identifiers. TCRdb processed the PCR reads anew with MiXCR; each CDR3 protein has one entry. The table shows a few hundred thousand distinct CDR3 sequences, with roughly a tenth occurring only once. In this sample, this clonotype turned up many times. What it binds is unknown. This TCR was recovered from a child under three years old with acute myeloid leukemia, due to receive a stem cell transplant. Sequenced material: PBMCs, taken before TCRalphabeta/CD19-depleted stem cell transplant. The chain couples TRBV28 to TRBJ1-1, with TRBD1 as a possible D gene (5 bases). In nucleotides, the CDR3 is TGTGCCAGCAGTTTTGGGGGATCCACTCCTGAAGCTTTCTTT. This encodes CASSFGGSTPEAFF.